These 5 T cell receptor beta chains were sequenced from one sample in a study of blood T cell repertoires in COVID-19. The assay was immunoSEQ multiplex PCR, and TCRdb's table has in-frame clones only and misses some. Among some 80,000 clones listed, 81% were seen once. Sequencing was carried out using peripheral blood. These receptors all come from a man at least 80 years old with acute or convalescent COVID-19.

The chain has TRBV28 and TRBJ2-4; D possibly corresponds to TRBD2 (6 bases). Looked up from germline, CDR1 is MDHEN and CDR2 is SYDVKM. The CDR3 totals 16 residues. Trimming took 1 base from V and 0 from J, leaving 10 bases between them. This CDR3 reads CASSLFGGIAKNIQYF. For the CDR3, the DNA is TGTGCCAGCAGTTTATTCGGGGGAATAGCCAAAAACATTCAGTACTTC. Full variable domain (missing parts from reference TRBV28 and TRBJ2-4): DVKVTQSSRYLVKRTGEKVFLECVQDMDHENMFWYRQDPGLGLRLIYFSYDVKMKEKGDIPEGYSVSREKKERFSLILESASTNQTSMYLCASSLFGGIAKNIQYFGAGTRLSVL.

The chain carries TRBV28 and TRBJ1-2; weak D call: TRBD1 (6 bases). V was clipped by 5 bases and J by 2 bases, with 15 bases between them. The CDR3 loop spans 15 amino acids. CDR1 and CDR2 (germline): MDHEN, SYDVKM. CDR3 region: CASSPLGQLNYGYTF. CDR3 nucleotide sequence: TGTGCCAGCAGTCCCCTGGGACAATTAAACTATGGCTACACCTTC.

This clone was seen once. This rearrangement joins TRBV7-2 to TRBJ2-3; possibly TRBD2 for D (6 bases). The V and J ends lost 7 bases and 2 bases respectively, with 13 bases between them. This CDR3 has 14 amino acids. In germline, CDR1 is SGHTA, CDR2 FQGNSA. CDR3 amino acids: CASTPGLSTDTQYF. The DNA of the CDR3 is TGTGCCAGCACCCCGGGACTTTCCACAGATACGCAGTATTTT.

The V call is TRBV12-3 or TRBV12-4, the J call TRBJ1-1; tentative D call: TRBD1 (6 bases). Trimming shortened V by 7 bases and J by 6 bases, and 12 bases separated the two germline ends. This CDR3 has 12 amino acids. CDR3 sequence (DNA): TGTGCCAGCACCCCAGGGGAACCTGAAGCTTTCTTT. The encoded protein is CASTPGEPEAFF.

As DNA, the CDR3 is TGCGCCAGCAGCCAAGACTCAGGGGGCTTCTACGAGCAGTACTTC. Translated, it gives CASSQDSGGFYEQYF. The chain carries TRBV4-3 and TRBJ2-7; 8 bases are a match to TRBD1. Germline CDR1 reads LGHNA; CDR2 reads YSLEER. The J segment lost 3 bases and the V segment lost 0 bases, leaving 4 bases of the junction unmatched. There are 15 residues in the CDR3.